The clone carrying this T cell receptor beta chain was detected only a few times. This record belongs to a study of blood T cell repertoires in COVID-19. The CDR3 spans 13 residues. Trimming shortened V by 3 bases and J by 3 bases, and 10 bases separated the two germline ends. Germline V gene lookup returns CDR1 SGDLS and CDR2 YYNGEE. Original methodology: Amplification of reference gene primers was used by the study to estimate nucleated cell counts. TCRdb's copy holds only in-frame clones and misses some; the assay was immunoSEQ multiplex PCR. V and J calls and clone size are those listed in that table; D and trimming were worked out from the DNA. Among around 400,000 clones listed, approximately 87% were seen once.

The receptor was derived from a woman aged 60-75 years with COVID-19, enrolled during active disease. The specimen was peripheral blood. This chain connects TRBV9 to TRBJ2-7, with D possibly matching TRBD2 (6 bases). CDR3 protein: CASSGGDGYEQYF. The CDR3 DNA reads TGTGCCAGCAGCGGGGGGGACGGCTACGAGCAGTACTTC.